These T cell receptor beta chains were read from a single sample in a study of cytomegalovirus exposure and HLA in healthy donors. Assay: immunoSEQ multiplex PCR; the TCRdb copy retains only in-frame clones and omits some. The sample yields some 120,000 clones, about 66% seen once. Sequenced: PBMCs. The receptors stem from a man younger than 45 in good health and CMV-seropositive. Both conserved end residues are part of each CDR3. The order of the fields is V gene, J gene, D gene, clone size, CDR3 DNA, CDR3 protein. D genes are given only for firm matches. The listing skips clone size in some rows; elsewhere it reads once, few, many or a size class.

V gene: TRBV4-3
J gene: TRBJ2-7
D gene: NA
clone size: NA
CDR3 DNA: TGCGCCAGCAGCCAATCAGGACTCGGCTCCTACGAGCAGTACTTC
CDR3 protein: CASSQSGLGSYEQYF

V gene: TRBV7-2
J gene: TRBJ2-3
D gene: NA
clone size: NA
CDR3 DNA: TGTGCCAGCAGCCCCCCGGGACTTAGCACAGATACGCAGTATTTT
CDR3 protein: CASSPPGLSTDTQYF

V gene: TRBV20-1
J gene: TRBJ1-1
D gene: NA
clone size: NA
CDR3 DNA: TGCAGTGCTAGCTCGAACACTGAAGCTTTCTTT
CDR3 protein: CSASSNTEAFF

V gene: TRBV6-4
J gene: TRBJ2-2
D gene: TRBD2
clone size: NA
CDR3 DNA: TGTGCCAGCAGTCCCCTAGCGGGAGGCACCGGGGAGCTGTTTTTT
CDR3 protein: CASSPLAGGTGELFF

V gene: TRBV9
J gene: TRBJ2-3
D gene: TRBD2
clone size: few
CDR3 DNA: TGTGCCAGCAGCGTCTCTAGCGGACAAGATACGCAGTATTTT
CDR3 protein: CASSVSSGQDTQYF

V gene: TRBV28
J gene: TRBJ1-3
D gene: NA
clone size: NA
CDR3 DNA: TGTGCCAGCAGCGAGGAGTACTCTGGAAACACCATATATTTT
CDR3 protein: CASSEEYSGNTIYF

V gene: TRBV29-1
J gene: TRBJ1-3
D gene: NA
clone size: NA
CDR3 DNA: TGCAGCGTCCTGACTGGGACAAACTCTGGAAACACCATATATTTT
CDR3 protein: CSVLTGTNSGNTIYF

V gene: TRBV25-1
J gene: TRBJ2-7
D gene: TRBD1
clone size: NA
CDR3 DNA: TGTGCCAGCAGTGGACCGGGACAGGGTGGATACGAGCAGTACTTC
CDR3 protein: CASSGPGQGGYEQYF

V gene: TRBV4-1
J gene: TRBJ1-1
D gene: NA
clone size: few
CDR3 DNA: TGCGCCAGCAGCCCCTGGGGAGGGGGCACTGAAGCTTTCTTT
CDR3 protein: CASSPWGGGTEAFF

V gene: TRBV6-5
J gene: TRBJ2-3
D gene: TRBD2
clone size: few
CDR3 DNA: TGTGCCAGCAGTTACGCGGGAGGATCGGATACGCAGTATTTT
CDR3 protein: CASSYAGGSDTQYF

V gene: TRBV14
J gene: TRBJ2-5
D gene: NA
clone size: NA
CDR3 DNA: TGTGCCAGCAGCCAAAGACAGTACCAAGAGACCCAGTACTTC
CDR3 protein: CASSQRQYQETQYF

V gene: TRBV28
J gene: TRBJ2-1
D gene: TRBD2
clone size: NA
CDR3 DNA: TGTGCCAGCAGGATCCAGGCTAGCGGGGAGCAGTTCTTC
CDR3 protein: CASRIQASGEQFF

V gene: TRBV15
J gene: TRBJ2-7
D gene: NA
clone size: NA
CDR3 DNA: TGTGCCACCAGCAGAGATAAAACCAGGGGCTACGAGCAGTACTTC
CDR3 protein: CATSRDKTRGYEQYF

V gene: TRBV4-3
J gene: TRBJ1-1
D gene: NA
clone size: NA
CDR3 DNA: TGCGCCAGCAGCCTATATCGGGGGGACACTGAAGCTTTCTTT
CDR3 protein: CASSLYRGDTEAFF

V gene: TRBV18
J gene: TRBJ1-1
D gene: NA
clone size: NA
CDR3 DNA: TGTGCCAGCTCACCCGGAGAGATCAACACTGAAGCTTTCTTT
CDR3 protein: CASSPGEINTEAFF

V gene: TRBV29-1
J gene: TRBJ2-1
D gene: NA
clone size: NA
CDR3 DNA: TGCAGCGTTGCCGGACTAAACGGTTACAATGAGCAGTTCTTC
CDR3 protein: CSVAGLNGYNEQFF

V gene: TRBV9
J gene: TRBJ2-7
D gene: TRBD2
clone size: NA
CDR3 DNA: TGTGCCAGCAGCTCGGGACTAGCGGAATCCTACGAGCAGTACTTC
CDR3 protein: CASSSGLAESYEQYF

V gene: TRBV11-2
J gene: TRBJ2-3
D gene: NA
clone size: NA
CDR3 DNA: TGTGCCAGCAGCTTAATTCGGGACTTCACAGATACGCAGTATTTT
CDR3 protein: CASSLIRDFTDTQYF

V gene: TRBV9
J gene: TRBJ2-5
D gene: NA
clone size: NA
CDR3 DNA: TGTGCCAGCAGCGTAGCTCCGGTCCCAGGAGAGACCCAGTACTTC
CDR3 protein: CASSVAPVPGETQYF

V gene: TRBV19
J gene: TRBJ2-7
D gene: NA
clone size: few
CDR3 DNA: TGTGCCAGTAGTATCTGGCGGATGATCTACGAGCAGTACTTC
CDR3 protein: CASSIWRMIYEQYF

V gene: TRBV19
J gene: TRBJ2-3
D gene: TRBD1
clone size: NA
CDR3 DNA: TGTGCCAGTAGGGATGGGCGTAACAGGGGGCCGAACACAGATACGCAGTATTTT
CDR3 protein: CASRDGRNRGPNTDTQYF

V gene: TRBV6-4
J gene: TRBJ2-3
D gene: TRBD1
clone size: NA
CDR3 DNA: TGTGCCAGCAGTGAAGGACAGGCAGAGACAGATACGCAGTATTTT
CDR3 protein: CASSEGQAETDTQYF

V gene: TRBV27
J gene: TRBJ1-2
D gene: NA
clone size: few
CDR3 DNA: TGTGCCAGCAGTTTAGGAACGGGCAGGGGCTATGGCTACACCTTC
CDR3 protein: CASSLGTGRGYGYTF

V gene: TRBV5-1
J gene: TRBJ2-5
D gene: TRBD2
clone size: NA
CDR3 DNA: TGCGCCAGCAGCTCGGGACTAGTTGTACAAGAGACCCAGTACTTC
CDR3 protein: CASSSGLVVQETQYF

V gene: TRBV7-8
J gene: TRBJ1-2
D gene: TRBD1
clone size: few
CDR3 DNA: TGTGCCAGCAGCTTATCCAACAGGGGGTTGGATGGCTACACCTTC
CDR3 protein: CASSLSNRGLDGYTF

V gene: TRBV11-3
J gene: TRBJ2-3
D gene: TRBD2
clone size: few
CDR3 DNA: TGTGCCAGCAGCCCGACTAGCGGGAGTGCAGATACGCAGTATTTT
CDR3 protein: CASSPTSGSADTQYF

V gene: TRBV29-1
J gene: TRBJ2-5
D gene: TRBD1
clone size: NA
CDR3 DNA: TGCAGCGTTAGCCCCTGGACAGGGGATGGAGAGACCCAGTACTTC
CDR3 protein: CSVSPWTGDGETQYF

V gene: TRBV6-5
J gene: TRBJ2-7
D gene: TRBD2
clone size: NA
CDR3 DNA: TGTGCCAGCAGACAGTTAGCGGGAGTTGACGAGCAGTACTTC
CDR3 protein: CASRQLAGVDEQYF

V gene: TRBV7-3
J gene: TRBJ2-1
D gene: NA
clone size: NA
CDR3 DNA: TGTGCCAGCAGCTTACAGGGGCGTGAATACAATGAGCAGTTCTTC
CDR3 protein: CASSLQGREYNEQFF

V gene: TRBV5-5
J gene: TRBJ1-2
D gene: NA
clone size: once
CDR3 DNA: TGCGCCAGCAGCCAAGACCCGGGAGGCTATGGCTACACCTTC
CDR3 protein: CASSQDPGGYGYTF

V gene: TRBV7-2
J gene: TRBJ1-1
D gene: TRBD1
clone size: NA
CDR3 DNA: TGTGCCAGCAGCTTCGGGACAGAGGGGGCTGAAGCTTTCTTT
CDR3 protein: CASSFGTEGAEAFF

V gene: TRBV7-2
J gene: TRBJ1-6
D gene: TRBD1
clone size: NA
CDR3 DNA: TGTGCCAGCAGCCCCAATACGGGGGGGACAGGGTCACCCCTCCACTTT
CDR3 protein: CASSPNTGGTGSPLHF

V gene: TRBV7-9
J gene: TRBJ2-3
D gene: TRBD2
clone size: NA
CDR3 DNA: TGTGCCAGCAGCTCGCGGAGCGGGACTAGCACAGATACGCAGTATTTT
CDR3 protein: CASSSRSGTSTDTQYF

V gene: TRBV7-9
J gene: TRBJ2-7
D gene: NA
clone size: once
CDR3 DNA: TGTGCCAGGGACAGTCCCTACGAGCAGTACTTC
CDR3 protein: CARDSPYEQYF

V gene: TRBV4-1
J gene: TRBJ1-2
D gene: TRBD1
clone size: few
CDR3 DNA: TGCGCCAGCAGCCAAGATCGGGGACAGGGGTATGGCTACACCTTC
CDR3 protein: CASSQDRGQGYGYTF

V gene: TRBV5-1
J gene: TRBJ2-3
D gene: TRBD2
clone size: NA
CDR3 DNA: TGCGCCAGCAGCTTATGGACTAGCGGGAGCATTACAGATACGCAGTATTTT
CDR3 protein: CASSLWTSGSITDTQYF

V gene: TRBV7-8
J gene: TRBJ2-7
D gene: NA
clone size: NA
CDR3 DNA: TGTGCCAGCAGCTCGACAAGACAGAAAGGGTGGTACGAGCAGTACTTC
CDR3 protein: CASSSTRQKGWYEQYF

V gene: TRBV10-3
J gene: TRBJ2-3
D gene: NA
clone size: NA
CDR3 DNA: TGTGCCATCGGAGGGGGCACAGATACGCAGTATTTT
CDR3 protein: CAIGGGTDTQYF

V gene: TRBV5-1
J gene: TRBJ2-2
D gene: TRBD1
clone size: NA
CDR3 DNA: TGCGCCAGCAGCTTGGTGGCAGGGGGCTCCGGGGAGCTGTTTTTT
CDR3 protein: CASSLVAGGSGELFF

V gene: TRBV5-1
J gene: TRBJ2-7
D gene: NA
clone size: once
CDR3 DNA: TGCGCCAGCAGCTTGGCCCTCGGTCAGGGATACCACGAGCAGTACTTC
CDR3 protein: CASSLALGQGYHEQYF

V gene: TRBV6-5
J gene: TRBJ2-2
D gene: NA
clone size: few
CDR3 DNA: TGTGCCAGCAGTTTATGGGGGGTGGGCACCGGGGAGCTGTTTTTT
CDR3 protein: CASSLWGVGTGELFF

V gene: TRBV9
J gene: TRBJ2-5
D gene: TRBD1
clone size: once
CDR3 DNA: TGTGCCAGCAGCGGGGGACAGAAAGAAGAGACCCAGTACTTC
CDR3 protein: CASSGGQKEETQYF

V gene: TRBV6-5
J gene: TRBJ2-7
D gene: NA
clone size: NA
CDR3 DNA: TGTGCCAGCAGTTACTCCAGGGGAGCGTACGAGCAGTACTTC
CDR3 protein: CASSYSRGAYEQYF

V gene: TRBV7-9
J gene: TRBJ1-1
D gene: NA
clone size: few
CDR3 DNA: TGTGCCAGCAGCTTACAGGAGAACACTGAAGCTTTCTTT
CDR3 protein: CASSLQENTEAFF

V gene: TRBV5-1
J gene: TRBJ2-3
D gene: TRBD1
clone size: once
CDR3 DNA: TGCGCCAGCAGCTTCACAGGGGGTGATACGCAGTATTTT
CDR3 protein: CASSFTGGDTQYF

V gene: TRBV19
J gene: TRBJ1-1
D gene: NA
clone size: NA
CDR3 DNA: TGTGCCAGTAGGGAATCCGAGTTGACAGCGAACACTGAAGCTTTCTTT
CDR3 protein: CASRESELTANTEAFF

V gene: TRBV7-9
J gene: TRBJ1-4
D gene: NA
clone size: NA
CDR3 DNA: TGTGCCAGCAGCTTAAATCGTCCAGCTAATGAAAAACTGTTTTTT
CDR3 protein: CASSLNRPANEKLFF

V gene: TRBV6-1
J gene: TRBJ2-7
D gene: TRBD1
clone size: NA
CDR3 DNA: TGTGCCAGCAGTCTGGCCGGGACAGGGGGCTACGAGCAGTACTTC
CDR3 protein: CASSLAGTGGYEQYF

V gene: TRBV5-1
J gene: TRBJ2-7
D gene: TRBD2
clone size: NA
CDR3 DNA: TGCGCCAGCAGCTTGGCGGCTAGCGGGTCCTACGAGCAGTACTTC
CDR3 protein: CASSLAASGSYEQYF

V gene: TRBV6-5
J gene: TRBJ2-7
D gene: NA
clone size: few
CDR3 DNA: TGTGCCAGCAGTTACGGGAGACGCTTGGGCGAGCAGTACTTC
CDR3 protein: CASSYGRRLGEQYF

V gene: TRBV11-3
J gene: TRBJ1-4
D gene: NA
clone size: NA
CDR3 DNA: TGTGCCAGCACTTTCCGGGGAAGCGAGGAAAAACTGTTTTTT
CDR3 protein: CASTFRGSEEKLFF

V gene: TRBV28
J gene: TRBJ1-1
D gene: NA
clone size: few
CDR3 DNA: TGTGCCAGCAGTTTTTTAGCACCCACTGAAGCTTTCTTT
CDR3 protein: CASSFLAPTEAFF

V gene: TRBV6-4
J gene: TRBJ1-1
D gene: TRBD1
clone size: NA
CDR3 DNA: TGTGCCAGCAGTGGTGATACAGGGGATGGTTCATCTGAAGCTTTCTTT
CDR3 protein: CASSGDTGDGSSEAFF

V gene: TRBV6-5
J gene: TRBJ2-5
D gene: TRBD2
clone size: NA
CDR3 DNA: TGCGCCAGCAGTTACGGGACTAGCGGGTCCCAAGAGACCCAGTACTTC
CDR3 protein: CASSYGTSGSQETQYF

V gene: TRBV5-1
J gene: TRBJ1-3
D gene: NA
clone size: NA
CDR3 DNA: TGCGCCAGCAGCTTGGAACTTGTTGGCTCTGGAAACACCATATATTTT
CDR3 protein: CASSLELVGSGNTIYF

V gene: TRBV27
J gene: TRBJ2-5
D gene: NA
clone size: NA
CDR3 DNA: TGTGCCAGCGCCAGACTGCCACGGGAGACCCAGTACTTC
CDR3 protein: CASARLPRETQYF

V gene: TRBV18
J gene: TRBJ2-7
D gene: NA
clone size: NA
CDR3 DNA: TGTGCCAGCTCACCTGCCCGACACTACGAGCAGTACTTC
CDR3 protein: CASSPARHYEQYF